These 24 T cell receptor beta chains originate from one sample sequenced in a study of breast tumors, draining lymph nodes, adjacent tissues listed by TCRdb under 2016. The axillary draining lymph nodes of breast cancer patients were the source of the lymph node samples. Library preparation used multiplex PCR. TCRdb shows the sequencer as Illumina HiSeq 2000. In-frame beta chains were kept once TCRdb had trimmed the public reads at Q25 with fastp and called clones with MiXCR. Identical CDR3 proteins give one entry, which carries the most common genes and DNA. Present in this sample are fewer than 300,000 distinct CDR3 sequences, approximately 30% of which were seen just once. The biggest ten clones account for about 1.4% of the sample. The sample was axillary lymph node tissue. The receptor set was obtained from a female donor with breast cancer. Some clones in this sample may be carry-over from other donors' samples.

This clonotype has ten or more counts. V usage is TRBV20-1 and J usage is TRBJ2-1; 7 nucleotides align to TRBD2. The CDR3 covers 17 residues. V trimming: 3 bases; J trimming: 0 bases; junction bases outside the gene matches: 11. Germline loops: CDR1 DFQATT, CDR2 SNEGSKA (reference sequence). CDR3: CSARGQGRESSYNEQFF. CDR3 nucleotide sequence: TGCAGTGCTAGGGGGCAAGGGCGGGAGAGCTCCTACAATGAGCAGTTCTTC.

In its sample, this clonotype was seen once. The germline gene is not matched at one end of the junction; a read error may be the cause. V and J are TRBV27 and TRBJ2-7; 13 nucleotides match TRBD2. CDR1 and CDR2 from the germline V gene are MNHEY and SMNVEV (reference sequence). The CDR3 extends over 16 amino acids. For the CDR3, the DNA is TGTGCCAGCAGCCTCGGGACTAGCGGGAAATCCTGCGAGCAGTACTTC. It translates to CASSLGTSGKSCEQYF.

This clonotype was counted many times. The rearrangement links TRBV7-9 to TRBJ2-1; possibly TRBD1 for D (5 bases). Germline CDR1 reads SEHNR; CDR2 reads FQNEAQ (reference sequence). Deletions cut 5 bases from V and 10 bases from J, with 12 bases between. The CDR3 has 12 amino acids. The CDR3 is CASSLLGQEQFF. The CDR3 nucleotides read TGTGCCAGCAGCCTTCTGGGGCAAGAGCAGTTCTTC.

This clonotype was detected many times. The V call is TRBV6-1, the J call TRBJ1-2; 8 bases fit TRBD1. The CDR3 runs to 16 residues. Germline V gene sequence: CDR1 MNHNS, CDR2 SASEGT. The junction had 17 bases not matched to a gene; V was cut back by 6 bases and J by 8 bases. CDR3 region: CASRTTFGQGQGGYTF. The CDR3 DNA reads TGTGCCAGCAGAACGACTTTCGGACAGGGACAAGGAGGCTACACCTTC.

This clonotype was picked up many times. The J gene is TRBJ2-6, the V gene TRBV19, with unresolved D. The CDR3 loop spans 15 amino acids. The ends were cut back, 7 bases at V and 0 bases at J, with 10 bases in the middle. Germline V gene lookup returns CDR1 LNHDA and CDR2 SQIVND (reference sequence). The CDR3 DNA follows: TGTGCCAGTAAGGGTTCAATCTCTGGGGCCAACGTCCTGACTTTC. Residues: CASKGSISGANVLTF.

This clonotype occurred many times. The chain has TRBV5-1 and TRBJ1-6, with D possibly being TRBD1 (6 bases). With 1 base removed from V and 7 bases from J, the gap between germline ends came to 15 bases. Germline CDR1 SGHRS, CDR2 YFSETQ. The CDR3 is made up of 16 amino acids. CDR3 in amino acids: CASSLNRDTINSPLHF. CDR3 DNA: TGCGCCAGCAGCTTGAACAGGGATACAATCAATTCACCCCTCCACTTT. Full variable domain (rest looked up from reference TRBV5-1 and TRBJ1-6): KAGVTQTPRYLIKTRGQQVTLSCSPISGHRSVSWYQQTPGQGLQFLFEYFSETQRNKGNFPGRFSGRQFSNSRSEMNVSTLELGDSALYLCASSLNRDTINSPLHFGNGTRLTVT.

This clonotype was detected ten times or more. This clone may be a read error of a much larger clone one base away. The rearrangement links TRBV3-2 to TRBJ2-7. TRBV3-2 has pseudogene status. This CDR3 is 12 amino acids long. The CDR3 loop is CASRDGSYEQYF. The DNA for the CDR3 is TGTGCCAGCAGGGACGGCTCCTACGAGCAGTACTTC.

This clonotype was observed many times. The chain has TRBV30 and TRBJ1-2, with 7 bases matching TRBD1. The CDR3 covers 13 residues. CDR1 GTSNPN and CDR2 SVGIG come from the germline V gene (reference sequence). The V segment lost 3 bases and the J segment 5 bases; nucleotides outside the gene matches: 6. The CDR3 sequence is CAWSDRVGYGYTF. CDR3 nucleotide sequence: TGTGCCTGGAGCGACAGGGTTGGGTATGGCTACACCTTC.

Of note for this clonotype: This may stem from a read error, because a much larger clone lies one nucleotide away. The chain uses TRBV5-1 and TRBJ1-2, with D perhaps TRBD1 (5 bases). Germline V gene lookup returns CDR1 SGHRS and CDR2 YFSETQ. CDR3 length: 12 residues. Trimming cost V 5 bases and J 4 bases, with 9 bases left between them. The CDR3 DNA follows: TGCGCCAGCAGGGGGGATATCTATGGCTACACCTTC. Protein: CASRGDIYGYTF. Filled out from reference TRBV5-1 and TRBJ1-2, the complete variable domain reads KAGVTQTPRYLIKTRGQQVTLSCSPISGHRSVSWYQQTPGQGLQFLFEYFSETQRNKGNFPGRFSGRQFSNSRSEMNVSTLELGDSALYLCASRGDIYGYTFGSGTRLTVV.

V usage is TRBV30 and J usage is TRBJ1-5; D is unresolved. The CDR3 totals 13 residues. Germline V gene sequence: CDR1 GTSNPN, CDR2 SVGIG (reference sequence). Trimming took off 1 base at V and 11 bases at J, with 15 bases between the two ends. The CDR3 nucleotides read TGTGCCTGGAGTGGACTAGTTGGGGAGACCCAGCATTTT. It translates to CAWSGLVGETQHF.

Of note for this clonotype: A single base separates this from a much larger clone, so it may be a read error. The V and J genes are TRBV11-3 and TRBJ2-3; TRBD2 might be the D (5 bases). This CDR3 has 13 residues. Germline V gives CDR1 SGHNT, CDR2 YENEEA. V dropped 6 bases and J dropped 8 bases, with 15 bases sitting between them. The CDR3: CASSQLVRATQYF. CDR3 bases: TGTGCCAGCAGTCAACTAGTTAGAGCTACGCAGTATTTT.

This rearrangement joins TRBV4-1 to TRBJ2-1; 13 nucleotides line up with TRBD2. Germline CDR1 reads MGHRA; CDR2 reads YSYEKL. The CDR3 is 19 residues long. With V trimmed by 5 bases and J by 10 bases, 20 bases remained unmatched. CDR3 loop: CASSSPSIGLAGVAGEQFF. The CDR3 DNA sequence: TGCGCCAGCAGCTCTCCTTCTATCGGACTAGCGGGAGTCGCAGGAGAGCAGTTCTTC.

This clonotype was counted at least ten times. The chain joins TRBV6-1 to TRBJ1-5, with a weak D call TRBD1 (5 bases). This CDR3 has 16 amino acids. The germline V and J ends were trimmed by 2 bases and 0 bases, with 11 bases remaining between them. Germline V gene lookup returns CDR1 MNHNS and CDR2 SASEGT. Here the CDR3 DNA reads TGTGCCAGCAGTGAATTCGGGGGTCTTAGCAATCAGCCCCAGCATTTT. Its translation is CASSEFGGLSNQPQHF.

This clonotype appeared many times. The rearrangement uses TRBV7-2 and TRBJ1-3; D remains unclear. This CDR3 comprises 15 residues. Germline CDR1 is SGHTA and CDR2 is FQGNSA. Trimming removed 8 bases from V and 0 bases from J, with 14 bases in between. The CDR3 loop reads CASSEQAPSGNTIYF. DNA of the CDR3: TGTGCCAGCTCAGAGCAGGCACCCTCTGGAAACACCATATATTTT.

This clonotype was counted many times. V gene TRBV7-6 combines with J gene TRBJ2-3; D possibly corresponds to TRBD2 (6 bases). Trimming left V 1 base short and J 1 base short, with 15 bases between. The CDR3 covers 17 residues. Germline V lookup: CDR1 SGHVS, CDR2 FNYEAQ. CDR3 residues: CASSLGAAGRRTDTQYF. The CDR3, as DNA: TGTGCCAGCAGCTTAGGCGCGGCGGGACGACGCACAGATACGCAGTATTTT.

This chain links TRBV5-1 with TRBJ1-1; the D is unclear. The germline CDR1 and CDR2 sequences are SGHRS and YFSETQ. V gave up 2 bases and J gave up 6 bases, with 17 bases separating them. The CDR3 runs to 15 residues. The CDR3 bases are TGCGCCAGCAGCTTACCCCCATCCGGAGGAGCTGAAGCTTTCTTT. Its translation: CASSLPPSGGAEAFF. Using reference TRBV5-1 and TRBJ1-1 for the parts outside the CDR3, the full variable domain is KAGVTQTPRYLIKTRGQQVTLSCSPISGHRSVSWYQQTPGQGLQFLFEYFSETQRNKGNFPGRFSGRQFSNSRSEMNVSTLELGDSALYLCASSLPPSGGAEAFFGQGTRLTVV.

This clonotype was found many times. The chain carries TRBV29-1 and TRBJ2-7, with D possibly being TRBD1 (7 bases). CDR3 length: 15 amino acids. V lost 6 bases to trimming and J lost 6 bases, with 24 bases between them. Germline V CDR1 and CDR2: SQVTM, ANQGSEA. CDR3 protein: CSVTRSGGGLAEQYF. In DNA form, the CDR3 reads TGCAGCGTGACCCGTTCAGGGGGAGGCCTCGCCGAGCAGTACTTC.

This clonotype has only a few counts. A much larger clonotype is one base distant, so this may be a read error. The chain links TRBV12-3 or TRBV12-4 to TRBJ2-7; 7 bases line up with TRBD2. The CDR3 loop spans 14 amino acids. The ends lost 7 bases at V and 5 bases at J; junction bases unmatched: 11. Here the CDR3 DNA reads TGTGCCAGCATCGCCCCCCCTGGGAGGGACGAGCAGTACTTC. This gives the protein CASIAPPGRDEQYF.

This clonotype was observed at least ten times. The J gene is TRBJ2-7, the V gene TRBV30; the D gene is possibly TRBD2 (5 bases). V lost 1 base to trimming and J lost 6 bases, with 10 bases between them. The CDR3 contains 12 residues. Germline loops: CDR1 GTSNPN, CDR2 SVGIG (reference sequence). This chain's CDR3 is CAWSGTGVEQYF. The CDR3 nucleotides read TGTGCCTGGAGTGGTACCGGGGTCGAGCAGTACTTC.

This clonotype occurred a few times. This chain links TRBV6-1 with TRBJ1-4, with D maybe TRBD1 (6 bases). This CDR3 is 15 amino acids long. V lost 5 bases to trimming and J lost 4 bases, with 14 bases between them. The V gene's germline CDR1 is MNHNS and CDR2 SASEGT. The CDR3 sequence: CASSSRTVFNEKLFF. The CDR3 DNA reads as TGTGCCAGCAGTTCCCGGACAGTTTTTAATGAAAAACTGTTTTTT.

The chain recombines TRBV9 with TRBJ2-7; 10 nucleotides align to TRBD2. CDR1 SGDLS and CDR2 YYNGEE come from the germline V gene. The CDR3 sequence is 15 residues long. The ends lost 3 bases at V and 5 bases at J; junction bases unmatched: 8. CDR3 coding DNA: TGTGCCAGCAGCGCCGCAGCGGGAGGGCCTAACGAGCAGTACTTC. Its translation: CASSAAAGGPNEQYF.

Ten or more counts support this clonotype. The gene calls are TRBV5-1 and TRBJ2-3; unclear D gene. The length of the CDR3 is 16 residues. Germline values: CDR1 SGHRS, CDR2 YFSETQ. Between the trimmed V and J ends, which lost 4 bases and 2 bases, there was a span of 17 bases. For the CDR3, the DNA is TGCGCCAGCAGCAGATCACCACCACCTATCACAGATACGCAGTATTTT. Translated: CASSRSPPPITDTQYF.

This clonotype was detected ten times or more. The genes are TRBV20-1 and TRBJ2-1; 9 bases map to TRBD2. CDR1 DFQATT and CDR2 SNEGSKA come from the germline V gene (reference sequence). The CDR3 is 14 amino acids. The V segment lost 7 bases and the J segment 4 bases; nucleotides outside the gene matches: 8. The CDR3 DNA reads TGCAGTGTCCGTGTTAGCGGGGGTTACAATGAGCAGTTCTTC. This gives the protein CSVRVSGGYNEQFF.

Details on this clonotype: One end of the junction varies from germline; a read error may be responsible. The chain recombines TRBV3-1 with TRBJ2-2, with a tentative D call TRBD1 (5 bases). Germline CDR1 and CDR2: LGHDT and YNNKEL (reference sequence). The length of the CDR3 is 14 residues. The CDR3 nucleotides are TGTACCAGCAGCCAAGGGGTGGGAACCGGGGAGCTGTTTTTT. Residues: CTSSQGVGTGELFF.